Below, 26 T cell receptor beta chains from the same sample are listed, as sequenced in a study of shared clonotypes between healthy human individuals. Produced via immunoSEQ multiplex PCR; TCRdb's table is partial and in-frame only. Among approximately 400,000 clones, approximately 96% were seen once, and the ten largest hold approximately 0.32%. The sequenced sample consisted of memory CD8+ T cells sorted from blood. As for subset: CD45RO+ cells pooled with CCR7-negative TemRA cells. These receptors came from a young man in good health.

In DNA form, the CDR3 reads TGTGCCAGTAGTATCGGGTACGCAACTAATGAAAAACTGTTTTTT. Translation gives CASSIGYATNEKLFF. V and J are TRBV19 and TRBJ1-4; D uncertain. The germline V and J ends were trimmed by 3 bases and 0 bases, with 8 bases remaining between them. The germline CDR1 and CDR2 sequences are LNHDA and SQIVND (reference sequence). This CDR3 spans 15 amino acids.

The chain combines TRBV18 with TRBJ2-2; either TRBD1 or TRBD2 may supply D (5 bases each). V was trimmed by 0 bases and J by 1 base, leaving 12 bases between them. The CDR3 length is 17 residues. Germline loops: CDR1 KGHSH, CDR2 LQKENI. CDR3 sequence reads: CASSPPGSTGNTGELFF. The DNA of the CDR3 is TGTGCCAGCTCACCACCGGGGAGCACAGGGAACACCGGGGAGCTGTTTTTT.

V is TRBV7-8 and J is TRBJ2-1, with a possible D match to TRBD2 (6 bases). The CDR3 runs 16 residues. Between the trimmed V and J ends, which lost 0 bases and 0 bases, there was a span of 9 bases. In germline, CDR1 is SGHVS, CDR2 FQNEAQ. CDR3 nucleotides: TGTGCCAGCAGCTTAGCGCCGGACTACTCCTACAATGAGCAGTTCTTC. This gives the protein CASSLAPDYSYNEQFF.

Points on this clone: Germline and junction disagree at one end, which may indicate a read error. In the same sample, other DNA sequences code for this CDR3. The V call is TRBV10-3, the J call TRBJ1-1; 9 nucleotides align to TRBD1. The germline gives CDR1 ENHRY, CDR2 SYGVKD. This CDR3 contains 14 residues. CDR3 bases: TGTGCCATCAGTGAGCCGGGACAGGGCACTGAGGCTTTCTTT. Its protein product is CAISEPGQGTEAFF.

This chain joins TRBV19 and TRBJ2-3, with TRBD2 identical over 11 bases. CDR1 is LNHDA, CDR2 SQIVND, per germline (reference sequence). V dropped 4 bases and J dropped 8; count of bases not matched to a gene: 5. This CDR3 contains 14 residues. The CDR3 bases are TGTGCCAGTAGTACCTTAGCGGGAGGGAGTACGCAGTATTTT. Its translation is CASSTLAGGSTQYF.

The J gene is TRBJ2-7, the V gene TRBV20-1; D not resolved. The ends were cut back, 5 bases at V and 5 bases at J, with 7 bases in the middle. Germline lookup yields CDR1 DFQATT and CDR2 SNEGSKA (reference sequence). The CDR3 loop spans 10 amino acids. In DNA, the CDR3 is TGCAGTGCTTCAGTCAACGAGCAGTACTTC. Amino acid sequence: CSASVNEQYF.

This clone appeared a few times. This rearrangement joins TRBV28 to TRBJ1-5; 8 bases fit TRBD1. Germline V gene lookup returns CDR1 MDHEN and CDR2 SYDVKM. This CDR3 is 16 amino acids long. V dropped 3 bases and J dropped 5; count of bases not matched to a gene: 9. The CDR3 DNA is TGTGCCAGCAGTTTTTCGGAGACAGGGGAACATCAGCCCCAGCATTTT. Its translation: CASSFSETGEHQPQHF. The full variable domain, with the rest looked up from reference TRBV28 and TRBJ1-5, is DVKVTQSSRYLVKRTGEKVFLECVQDMDHENMFWYRQDPGLGLRLIYFSYDVKMKEKGDIPEGYSVSREKKERFSLILESASTNQTSMYLCASSFSETGEHQPQHFGDGTRLSIL.

CDR3 sequence reads: CASSTSERVPDTQYF. CDR3 DNA: TGTGCCAGTAGTACGTCCGAGAGGGTTCCAGATACGCAGTATTTT. This chain uses TRBV19 with TRBJ2-3, with a possible D match to TRBD2 (5 bases). Germline values: CDR1 LNHDA, CDR2 SQIVND (reference sequence). V dropped 4 bases and J dropped 4 bases, with 15 bases sitting between them. The CDR3 is 15 amino acids.

J is TRBJ1-5 and V is TRBV6-6; possible D gene TRBD1, 6 bases. Trimming pared 7 bases from V and 5 bases from J, leaving 21 bases between. The CDR3 extends over 16 amino acids. Germline values: CDR1 MNHNY, CDR2 SVGAGI (reference sequence). The CDR3 loop reads CASTTHGGQSYQPQHF. The CDR3 nucleotides are TGTGCCAGCACCACGCACGGGGGCCAATCTTATCAGCCCCAGCATTTT.

The rearrangement uses TRBV6-1 and TRBJ1-2; D is undetermined. Germline lookup yields CDR1 MNHNS and CDR2 SASEGT. The V end lost 6 bases, the J end lost 0 bases, and 8 bases lay between the germline ends. CDR3 length: 13 residues. CDR3: CASSSWANYGYTF. The CDR3 bases are TGTGCCAGCAGCTCCTGGGCTAACTATGGCTACACCTTC.

The V gene is TRBV19, the J gene TRBJ1-1, with D unresolved. Trimming pared 5 bases from V and 4 bases from J, leaving 8 bases between. The length of the CDR3 is 12 residues. From germline, CDR1 is LNHDA and CDR2 SQIVND (reference sequence). Here the CDR3 DNA reads TGTGCCAGTAGTCTCCGCGGCACTGAAGCTTTCTTT. This sequence encodes CASSLRGTEAFF.

This sequence joins TRBV5-1 and TRBJ2-7, with 9 bases fitting TRBD1. This CDR3 has 14 residues. The trim removed 4 bases at V and 2 bases at J, leaving 4 bases unmatched. From germline, CDR1 is SGHRS and CDR2 YFSETQ. The CDR3 loop reads CASSAGTGTYEQYF. DNA for the CDR3: TGCGCCAGCAGCGCCGGGACAGGGACCTACGAGCAGTACTTC.

The rearrangement uses TRBV28 and TRBJ1-2, with TRBD1 matching over 9 bases. The CDR3 spans 14 residues. CDR1 and CDR2 (germline): MDHEN, SYDVKM. The V and J ends lost 5 bases and 3 bases, in that order; junction bases with no gene match: 4. The CDR3 loop is CASSTTGGHYGYTF. DNA of the CDR3: TGTGCCAGCAGTACGACAGGGGGACACTATGGCTACACCTTC.

About this clone: The same CDR3 is also encoded by other DNA sequences in this sample. This rearrangement joins TRBV7-6 to TRBJ1-5; possibly TRBD1 for D (5 bases). Germline lookup yields CDR1 SGHVS and CDR2 FNYEAQ. Trimming cost V 0 bases and J 7 bases, with 7 bases left between them. The CDR3 runs 13 residues. This CDR3 is CASSLAGGQPQHF. The CDR3 coding sequence is TGTGCCAGCAGCTTAGCGGGGGGACAGCCCCAGCATTTT.

The gene calls are TRBV9 and TRBJ2-7; D is ambiguous. Germline CDR1 SGDLS, CDR2 YYNGEE. The CDR3 has 12 residues. The ends were cut back, 3 bases at V and 7 bases at J, with 11 bases in the middle. This chain's CDR3 is CASSGGYGEQYF. CDR3 DNA sequence: TGTGCCAGCAGCGGCGGCTACGGGGAGCAGTACTTC.

The chain uses TRBV5-4 and TRBJ2-3; 8 bases match TRBD2. Germline values: CDR1 SGHNT, CDR2 YYREEE (reference sequence). CDR3 size: 17 residues. J gave up 1 base and V 5 bases, and 12 bases lay outside the gene matches. The CDR3 DNA reads TGTGCCAGCAGATCAACGGCGTCCGGGAGGGGCACAGATACGCAGTATTTT. This encodes CASRSTASGRGTDTQYF.

The chain joins TRBV5-1 to TRBJ2-7; tentatively, D is TRBD1 (5 bases). This CDR3 is built from 14 residues. Germline V gives CDR1 SGHRS, CDR2 YFSETQ. Trimming stripped 0 bases from V and 2 bases from J, with 9 bases between. DNA of the CDR3: TGCGCCAGCAGCTTGGACCCAGGGCCCTACGAGCAGTACTTC. It translates to CASSLDPGPYEQYF.

V usage is TRBV10-3 and J usage is TRBJ2-5, with D tentatively TRBD2 (6 bases). Trimming cost V 2 bases and J 5 bases, with 15 bases left between them. The CDR3 is 15 amino acids. Looked up from germline, CDR1 is ENHRY and CDR2 is SYGVKD. CDR3 protein: CAISEGGPGGETQYF. The CDR3 nucleotides read TGTGCCATCAGTGAGGGTGGGCCTGGAGGGGAGACCCAGTACTTC.

The rearrangement links TRBV5-1 to TRBJ1-6, with a possible D match to TRBD1 (5 bases). Looked up from germline, CDR1 is SGHRS and CDR2 is YFSETQ. V lost 0 bases and J 0 bases, leaving 13 bases between the germline ends. The CDR3 is 18 residues long. The CDR3 loop reads CASSLEGQGGSYNSPLHF. The CDR3 DNA is TGCGCCAGCAGCTTGGAGGGCCAGGGAGGCTCCTATAATTCACCCCTCCACTTT.

The chain is built from TRBV6-6 and TRBJ2-7; D not resolved. The CDR3 is made up of 12 amino acids. Germline V gives CDR1 MNHNY, CDR2 SVGAGI (reference sequence). V was shortened by 7 bases and J by 4 bases, with 11 bases between the two germline ends. The CDR3 DNA reads as TGTGCCAGCACTAATAGAAGGTACGAGCAGTACTTC. It is translated as CASTNRRYEQYF.

V usage is TRBV28 and J usage is TRBJ2-2, with a tentative D call TRBD2 (5 bases). The CDR3 loop spans 13 amino acids. Germline V gene data show CDR1 as MDHEN and CDR2 as SYDVKM. Trimming cost V 6 bases and J 6 bases, with 11 bases left between them. The chain's CDR3 is CASSLDWPGELFF. In DNA, the CDR3 is TGTGCCAGCAGCCTGGACTGGCCCGGGGAGCTGTTTTTT.

The chain recombines TRBV4-2 with TRBJ1-5; no clear D gene. V dropped 0 bases and J dropped 7 bases, with 13 bases sitting between them. CDR1 LGHNA and CDR2 YNFKEQ come from the germline V gene. This CDR3 region has 15 residues. For the CDR3, the DNA is TGTGCCAGCAGCCAAGAAGGGAGAGTCGACCAGCCCCAGCATTTT. Its translation: CASSQEGRVDQPQHF.

In this sample, this clone turned up once. The CDR3, as DNA: TGCGCCAGTTCCCAATGGACGGGAGACGAGCAGTACTTC. It codes for CASSQWTGDEQYF. This chain joins TRBV5-1 and TRBJ2-7; D is possibly TRBD2 (6 bases). CDR1 SGHRS and CDR2 YFSETQ come from the germline V gene. This CDR3 contains 13 residues. The germline V and J ends were trimmed by 8 bases and 5 bases, with 17 bases remaining between them.

The genes are TRBV29-1 and TRBJ2-5; 8 nucleotides match TRBD2. Germline CDR1 SQVTM, CDR2 ANQGSEA. This CDR3 contains 13 residues. V shed 5 bases and J 4 bases; nucleotides not matched to a gene: 6. CDR3 sequence reads: CSVPGGNGETQYF. CDR3 bases: TGCAGCGTTCCGGGAGGGAATGGAGAGACCCAGTACTTC.

This sequence joins TRBV1 and TRBJ1-2. TRBV1 is listed as a pseudogene. The CDR3 has 16 amino acids. This CDR3 reads CTSSQECGLQPYGYTF. CDR3 coding DNA: TGCACCAGCAGCCAAGAATGCGGACTCCAACCTTATGGCTACACCTTC.

This clone showed up just once. This chain uses TRBV20-1 with TRBJ2-7; D is perhaps TRBD1 (6 bases). Germline CDR1 reads DFQATT; CDR2 reads SNEGSKA (reference sequence). Trimming left V 7 bases short and J 5 bases short, with 9 bases between. The CDR3 is 10 residues long. Here the CDR3 DNA reads TGCAGTGGGGACAATGACGAGCAGTACTTC. It codes for CSGDNDEQYF.